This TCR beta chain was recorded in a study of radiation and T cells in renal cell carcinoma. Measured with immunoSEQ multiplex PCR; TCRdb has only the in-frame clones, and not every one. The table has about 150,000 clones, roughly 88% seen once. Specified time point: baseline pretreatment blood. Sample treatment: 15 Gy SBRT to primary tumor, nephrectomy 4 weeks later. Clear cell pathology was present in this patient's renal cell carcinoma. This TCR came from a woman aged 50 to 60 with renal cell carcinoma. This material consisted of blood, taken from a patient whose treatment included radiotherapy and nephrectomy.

This CDR3 reads CASSLLRDPGNTIYF. CDR3 nucleotide sequence: TGTGCCAGCAGCTTGCTCAGAGATCCTGGAAACACCATATATTTT. This rearrangement joins TRBV5-5 to TRBJ1-3, with D uncertain. Per the germline V gene, CDR1 is SGHKS and CDR2 is YYEKEE (reference sequence). This CDR3 is built from 15 residues. Trimming left V 1 base short and J 2 bases short, with 10 bases between.